This T cell receptor beta chain was recovered during a study of radiotherapy plus CTLA-4 blockade in lung cancer. This CDR3 spans 15 amino acids. The germline CDR1 and CDR2 sequences are ENHRY and SYGVKD. Between the trimmed V and J ends, which lost 4 bases and 5 bases, there was a span of 15 bases. Method: immunoSEQ multiplex PCR; TCRdb's copy keeps in-frame clones and lacks some. The table records more than 30,000 clones, roughly 70% of them present only once. The V call is TRBV10-3, the J call TRBJ2-1; either TRBD1 or TRBD2 may supply D (5 bases each). The TCR comes from a human donor with non-small cell lung cancer who had stable disease on radiotherapy plus ipilimumab. Here the sequenced sample was peripheral blood, taken from a patient treated with radiotherapy plus ipilimumab. CDR3 nucleotide sequence: TGTGCCATCAGTGCCCCGGGCCGGGACCACAATGAGCAGTTCTTC. This codes for CAISAPGRDHNEQFF.